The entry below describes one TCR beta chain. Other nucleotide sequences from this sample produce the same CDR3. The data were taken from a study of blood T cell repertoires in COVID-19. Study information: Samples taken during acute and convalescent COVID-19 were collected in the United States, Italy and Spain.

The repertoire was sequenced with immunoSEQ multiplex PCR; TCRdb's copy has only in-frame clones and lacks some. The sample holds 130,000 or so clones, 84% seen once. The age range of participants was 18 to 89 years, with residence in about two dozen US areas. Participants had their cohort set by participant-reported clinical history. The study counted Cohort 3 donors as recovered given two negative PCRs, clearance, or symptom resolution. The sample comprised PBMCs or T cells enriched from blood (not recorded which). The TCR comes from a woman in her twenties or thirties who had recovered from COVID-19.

The CDR3 DNA follows: TGTGCCAGCAGTCTAGGACTAGGTCCCTACAATGAGCAGTTCTTC. Amino acids: CASSLGLGPYNEQFF. The gene calls are TRBV7-3 and TRBJ2-1; 7 bases are a match to TRBD2. The CDR3 has 15 amino acids. In germline, CDR1 is SGHTA, CDR2 FQGTGA. V shed 6 bases and J 2 bases; nucleotides not matched to a gene: 7.